This is a list of T cell receptor beta chains from one sample in a study of PD-1 blockade in classical Hodgkin lymphoma. Data came from immunoSEQ multiplex PCR; TCRdb stores just in-frame clones and leaves some out. This table has under 95,000 clones, around 90% appearing once. This specimen consisted of peripheral blood mononuclear cells (PBMCs), obtained before the second cycle of nivolumab. The receptors derive from a human donor with classical Hodgkin lymphoma. The CDR3 runs from the conserved cysteine through the conserved F or W. Fields, in order: CDR3 DNA, CDR3 protein, clone size, J gene, D gene, V gene. The D gene is left open where the match is weak. Clone size is given for some rows only: seen once, a few or many times, or a class if the clone is expanded.

TGTGCCAGCAGTTACTCGGGCACCGGGGAGCTGTTTTTT	CASSYSGTGELFF	-	TRBJ2-2	-	TRBV6-6
TGCGCCAGCAGCTTGGAGGACAGTACAGATACGCAGTATTTT	CASSLEDSTDTQYF	-	TRBJ2-3	-	TRBV5-1
TGTGCCAGCAGTTACTCCCCTTTAACGTTAGGTGTTGAGCAGTTCTTC	CASSYSPLTLGVEQFF	-	TRBJ2-1	-	TRBV6-5
TGTGCCGGCGAGGGCTACACCTTC	CAGEGYTF	-	TRBJ1-2	-	TRBV28
TGTGCCAGCAGTCCCCCTTACCCGGCGGGGGCAGAGGAGCTGTTTTTT	CASSPPYPAGAEELFF	once	TRBJ2-2	-	TRBV28
TGTGCCAGCAGTAGGGAGTCTGGGGCCAACGTCCTGACTTTC	CASSRESGANVLTF	-	TRBJ2-6	-	TRBV28
TGCGCCAGCAGCTCAGGGATTGAGACAGATACGCAGTATTTT	CASSSGIETDTQYF	-	TRBJ2-3	-	TRBV5-1
TGTGCCAGCGCCCTAGGAGCGGGAGGAGGCGCAGATACGCAGTATTTT	CASALGAGGGADTQYF	-	TRBJ2-3	TRBD2	TRBV11-3
TGCGCCAGCAGCTTGTTGTATGGGAGGTCCACTGAAGCTTTCTTT	CASSLLYGRSTEAFF	-	TRBJ1-1	-	TRBV5-1
TGTGCCAGCCTGTGGGGGGCGAACACTGAAGCTTTCTTT	CASLWGANTEAFF	-	TRBJ1-1	-	TRBV7-9
TGTGCCAGCAGCTCCAGGACTCAGACTGGCTACAATGAGCAGTTCTTC	CASSSRTQTGYNEQFF	-	TRBJ2-1	-	TRBV11-3
TGCAGCGGGCAGGGGGCGCAGACCCAGTACTTC	CSGQGAQTQYF	once	TRBJ2-5	TRBD1	TRBV29-1
TGCGCCAGCAGCCAAGTTGGGGCGGGGATTAGCACAGATACGCAGTATTTT	CASSQVGAGISTDTQYF	-	TRBJ2-3	-	TRBV4-1
TGCGCCAGCAGCTCGGGAGGGGGCTCGGGATCCTATGGCTACACCTTC	CASSSGGGSGSYGYTF	-	TRBJ1-2	TRBD1	TRBV5-1
TGTGCCAGCAGCGCGTTCCGGGACAGCCTTCTTGGAGGGAGCTACACCTTC	CASSAFRDSLLGGSYTF	-	TRBJ1-2	TRBD1	TRBV11-2
TGTGCCAGCACCGGGGGGCGCTACGAGCAGTACTTC	CASTGGRYEQYF	-	TRBJ2-7	-	TRBV27
TGCAGCGTTGGCAGACAGGGGATGAACACTGAAGCTTTCTTT	CSVGRQGMNTEAFF	few	TRBJ1-1	TRBD1	TRBV29-1
TGCGCCAGCAGCTTGTATACCCAAGAGACCCAGTACTTC	CASSLYTQETQYF	-	TRBJ2-5	-	TRBV5-1
TGCGCCAGCAGCTTCCGAGGAGACAATGAGCAGTTCTTC	CASSFRGDNEQFF	once	TRBJ2-1	-	TRBV5-1
TGTGCTAGCAGCTCAGGACAGGGGCTCTCTGGAAACACCATATATTTT	CASSSGQGLSGNTIYF	-	TRBJ1-3	TRBD1	TRBV7-7
TGTGCCAGCAGCCCCGGAGGGGGGGAGACCCAGTACTTC	CASSPGGGETQYF	-	TRBJ2-5	-	TRBV7-6
TGTGCCAGCAGCTTCCAGACTGAAGCTTTCTTT	CASSFQTEAFF	-	TRBJ1-1	-	TRBV5-6
TGTGCCAGCAGTTCGCCTAGGGTTACCTACGAGCAGTACTTC	CASSSPRVTYEQYF	-	TRBJ2-7	-	TRBV27
TGTGCCAGCAGTATCGACAGGGGCCCAACCTACGAGCAGTACTTC	CASSIDRGPTYEQYF	-	TRBJ2-7	TRBD1	TRBV6-1